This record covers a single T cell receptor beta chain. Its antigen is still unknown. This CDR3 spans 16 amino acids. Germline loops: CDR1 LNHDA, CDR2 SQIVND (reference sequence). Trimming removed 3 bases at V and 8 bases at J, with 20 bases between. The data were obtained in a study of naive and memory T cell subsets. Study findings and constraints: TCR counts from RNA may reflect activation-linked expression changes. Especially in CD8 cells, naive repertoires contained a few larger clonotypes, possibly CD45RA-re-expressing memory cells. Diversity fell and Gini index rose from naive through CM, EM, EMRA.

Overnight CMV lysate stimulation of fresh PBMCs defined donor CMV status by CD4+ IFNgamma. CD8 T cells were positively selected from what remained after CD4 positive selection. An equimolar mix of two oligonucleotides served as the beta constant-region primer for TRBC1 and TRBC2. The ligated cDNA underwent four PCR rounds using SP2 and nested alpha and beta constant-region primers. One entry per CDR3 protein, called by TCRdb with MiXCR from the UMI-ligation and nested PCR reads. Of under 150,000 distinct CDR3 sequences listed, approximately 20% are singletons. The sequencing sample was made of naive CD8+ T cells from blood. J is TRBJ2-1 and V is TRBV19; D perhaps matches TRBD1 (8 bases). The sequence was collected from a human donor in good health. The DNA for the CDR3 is TGTGCCAGTAGTATGGGCCAAGGACAGGGAGGGTATGAGCAGTTCTTC. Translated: CASSMGQGQGGYEQFF.